The 12 T cell receptor beta chains below all came from one sample that was sequenced in a study of T cell therapy after organ transplantation. No antigen has been assigned to these receptors. The method was immunoSEQ multiplex PCR; TCRdb's version includes in-frame clones alone and lacks a portion of them. This repertoire shows 50,000 or so clones, roughly 93% found once; its top ten account for around 3.2%. The starting material was CD8+ T cells from blood, obtained before autologous CMV-specific T cell therapy. The source of these receptors is a human patient who had received a solid organ transplant and had CMV disease.

V is TRBV19 and J is TRBJ1-1; the D gene is possibly TRBD1 (6 bases). CDR3 length: 12 residues. V lost 7 bases and J 8 bases, leaving 14 bases between the germline ends. Germline V gene lookup returns CDR1 LNHDA and CDR2 SQIVND (reference sequence). The CDR3: CASTMLGGEAFF. The CDR3, as DNA: TGTGCCAGTACCATGTTGGGGGGCGAAGCTTTCTTT. The whole variable domain, remainder taken from reference TRBV19 and TRBJ1-1, is DGGITQSPKYLFRKEGQNVTLSCEQNLNHDAMYWYRQDPGQGLRLIYYSQIVNDFQKGDIAEGYSVSREKKESFPLTVTSAQKNPTAFYLCASTMLGGEAFFGQGTRLTVV.

The gene calls are TRBV7-8 and TRBJ2-7, with D hard to call. Germline V gene sequence: CDR1 SGHVS, CDR2 FQNEAQ. The CDR3 extends over 15 amino acids. V gave up 3 bases and J gave up 3 bases, with 15 bases separating them. DNA of the CDR3: TGTGCCAGCAGCTTTTCATTTGCAGTAGACTACGAGCAGTACTTC. It yields the protein CASSFSFAVDYEQYF.

The rearrangement uses TRBV7-9 and TRBJ2-1, with D possibly being TRBD1 (5 bases). The CDR3 sequence is 15 residues long. Deletions cut 1 base from V and 2 bases from J, with 9 bases between. Germline assignment: CDR1 SEHNR and CDR2 FQNEAQ (reference sequence). The CDR3 is CASSLGRVTYNEQFF. CDR3 sequence (DNA): TGTGCCAGCAGCTTAGGCAGGGTAACCTACAATGAGCAGTTCTTC.

This rearrangement joins TRBV13 to TRBJ2-7, with D possibly being TRBD1 (6 bases). V lost 2 bases, J lost 1 base, and 6 bases lay in between. The CDR3 covers 13 residues. Per the germline V gene, CDR1 is PRHDT and CDR2 is FYEKMQ (reference sequence). CDR3 amino acids: CASSLQGSYEQYF. In DNA, the CDR3 is TGTGCCAGCAGCTTACAGGGGTCCTACGAGCAGTACTTC.

Only one count was recorded for this clone. V usage is TRBV19 and J usage is TRBJ2-7; TRBD1 agrees at 8 bases. The CDR3 loop spans 18 amino acids. V lost 4 bases to trimming and J lost 9 bases; unmatched junction nucleotides: 23. Germline V gives CDR1 LNHDA, CDR2 SQIVND (reference sequence). The CDR3 region has the DNA TGTGCCAGTAGTACCCCGGACAGGGCCGATCATACTTACGGCCCGCAGTACTTC. Its protein product is CASSTPDRADHTYGPQYF.

The chain couples TRBV2 to TRBJ1-2; D uncertain. The V end lost 10 bases, the J end lost 6 bases, and 12 bases lay between the germline ends. The germline CDR1 and CDR2 sequences are SNHLY and FYNNEI. This CDR3 is 11 amino acids long. The CDR3, as DNA: TGTGCCATTAGAAGTCTGAATGGCTACACCTTC. This translates into CAIRSLNGYTF.

This chain connects TRBV6-5 to TRBJ2-4; D remains ambiguous. Germline V lookup: CDR1 MNHEY, CDR2 SVGAGI. V was trimmed by 0 bases and J by 3 bases, leaving 3 bases between them. CDR3 length: 13 residues. The CDR3 DNA reads TGTGCCAGCAGTTACTCAGTCAAAAACATTCAGTACTTC. It is translated as CASSYSVKNIQYF.

The V gene is TRBV7-9, the J gene TRBJ2-3; maybe TRBD2 (5 bases). V shed 1 base and J shed 5 bases, with 13 bases lying between them. Germline V gives CDR1 SEHNR, CDR2 FQNEAQ (reference sequence). This CDR3 region has 15 residues. In DNA form, the CDR3 reads TGTGCCAGCAGCTTAGATCACGGGAAGGTAGATACGCAGTATTTT. Translation gives CASSLDHGKVDTQYF.

The chain carries TRBV4-1 and TRBJ2-2; the D is unclear. V was clipped by 3 bases and J by 7 bases, with 12 bases between them. Germline V gene data show CDR1 as MGHRA and CDR2 as YSYEKL. The CDR3 covers 14 residues. The CDR3 is CASSHTGRGGELFF. CDR3 DNA: TGCGCCAGCAGCCATACCGGACGAGGCGGGGAGCTGTTTTTT.

J is TRBJ1-5 and V is TRBV14; D is uncertain. Germline CDR1 is SGHDN and CDR2 is FVKESK. The CDR3 has 13 residues. The V end was cut by 1 base, the J end by 5 bases, with 6 bases between. As DNA, the CDR3 is TGTGCCAGCAGCCAAGGCGGGCATCAGCCCCAGCATTTT. Its translation: CASSQGGHQPQHF.

The chain carries TRBV4-1 and TRBJ2-7, with D possibly TRBD1 on 7 matching bases. CDR3 length: 16 residues. Germline lookup yields CDR1 MGHRA and CDR2 YSYEKL. Trimming stripped 0 bases from V and 2 bases from J, with 14 bases between. DNA of the CDR3: TGCGCCAGCAGCCAAGATGGAGGGGGCGCAACCTACGAGCAGTACTTC. Amino acid sequence: CASSQDGGGATYEQYF.

V is TRBV19 and J is TRBJ2-1; D may be TRBD1 or TRBD2 (5 bases each). The germline V and J ends were trimmed by 2 bases and 3 bases, with 8 bases remaining between them. The CDR3 consists of 14 residues. Germline lookup yields CDR1 LNHDA and CDR2 SQIVND (reference sequence). The CDR3 sequence is CASSIMGDYNEQFF. The CDR3 region has the DNA TGTGCCAGTAGTATAATGGGGGACTACAATGAGCAGTTCTTC. Filled out from reference TRBV19 and TRBJ2-1, the complete variable domain reads DGGITQSPKYLFRKEGQNVTLSCEQNLNHDAMYWYRQDPGQGLRLIYYSQIVNDFQKGDIAEGYSVSREKKESFPLTVTSAQKNPTAFYLCASSIMGDYNEQFFGPGTRLTVL.